Presented here are 5 T cell receptor beta chains from one specimen sequenced in a study of T cell repertoires in cytomegalovirus infection. One entry per CDR3 protein, called by TCRdb with MiXCR from the reads. The table has around 300,000 distinct CDR3 sequences, more than 9% seen once; the top ten hold 3.5% to 4.5%. Sample: PBMCs. The receptors were sampled from a human donor in good health (CMV status not recorded). Some clones in this sample may be carry-over from other donors' samples.

This rearrangement joins TRBV7-6 to TRBJ2-5, with TRBD2 matching over 12 bases. Trimming at V came to 3 bases and at J to 6 bases, leaving 8 bases not matched to a gene. Germline assignment: CDR1 SGHVS and CDR2 FNYEAQ. CDR3 length: 16 amino acids. The CDR3 loop reads CASSFGTSGSRQTQYF. The CDR3 bases are TGTGCCAGCAGCTTCGGGACTAGCGGGTCTCGTCAGACCCAGTACTTC. The whole variable domain, filled in from reference TRBV7-6 and TRBJ2-5, reads GAGVSQSPRYKVTKRGQDVALRCDPISGHVSLYWYRQALGQGPEFLTYFNYEAQQDKSGLPNDRFSAERPEGSISTLTIQRTEQRDSAMYRCASSFGTSGSRQTQYFGPGTRLLVL.

The rearrangement joins TRBV7-1 to TRBJ2-3; TRBD2 agrees at 8 bases. TRBV7-1 is assigned to the ORF class and has an uncertain function. CDR3 length equals 15 residues. The J segment lost 5 bases and the V segment lost 8 bases, leaving 12 bases of the junction unmatched. The CDR3 is CASAPGGGVEDTQYF. CDR3 sequence (DNA): TGTGCCAGCGCCCCGGGAGGGGGGGTTGAAGATACGCAGTATTTT.

Many counts were recorded for this clonotype. This chain joins TRBV7-2 and TRBJ2-3; D is tentatively TRBD1 or TRBD2 (5 bases each). The germline gives CDR1 SGHTA, CDR2 FQGNSA. V lost 0 bases to trimming and J lost 4 bases, with 5 bases between them. The CDR3 contains 13 residues. DNA for the CDR3: TGTGCCAGCAGCTTAGCGGGGGCAGATACGCAGTATTTT. Translating it yields CASSLAGADTQYF.

This clonotype was observed many times. The chain links TRBV19 to TRBJ2-1; tentatively, D is TRBD1 (6 bases). The CDR3 consists of 14 residues. Germline V lookup: CDR1 LNHDA, CDR2 SQIVND (reference sequence). V lost 3 bases and J 5 bases, leaving 11 bases between the germline ends. The DNA for the CDR3 is TGTGCCAGTAGTATGTGGGGGCACGACAATGAGCAGTTCTTC. Protein sequence: CASSMWGHDNEQFF.

The chain carries TRBV11-2 and TRBJ2-3; possibly TRBD2 for D (5 bases). V was shortened by 3 bases and J by 3 bases, with 7 bases between the two germline ends. Per the germline V gene, CDR1 is SGHAT and CDR2 is FQNNGV. The CDR3 has 13 amino acids. The CDR3 nucleotides are TGTGCCAGCAGCTTCGGGGATACAGATACGCAGTATTTT. Its translation: CASSFGDTDTQYF.